This T cell receptor beta chain was retrieved from a study of cytomegalovirus exposure and HLA in healthy donors. Study overall: Prior work identified 120 million or so unique TCR beta sequences in some 200 million T cells. Whole-study results and caveats: Beyond CMV serostatus, there was no information to go on about immune exposure. It was approximately 150 TCR beta chains that were listed as cytomegalovirus-associated.

As regards this clone: Its cognate antigen is unknown.

13 Jbeta primers and 60 Vbeta primers were used for the PCR. Assay used: immunoSEQ multiplex PCR; TCRdb lists only in-frame clones, some missing. Its listing shows 45,000 to 55,000 clones. Germline V gene lookup returns CDR1 SGHDT and CDR2 YYEEEE. Trimming cost V 4 bases and J 1 base; bases outside gene matches: 12. The CDR3 has 17 residues. The sequencing sample was made of PBMCs. The receptor comes from a male donor in good health and CMV-seropositive. This chain connects TRBV5-6 to TRBJ1-1; TRBD1 matches 8 bases. CDR3 sequence reads: CASSPGLSDRENTEAFF. The CDR3 region has the DNA TGTGCCAGCAGCCCAGGACTATCGGACAGGGAGAACACTGAAGCTTTCTTT.